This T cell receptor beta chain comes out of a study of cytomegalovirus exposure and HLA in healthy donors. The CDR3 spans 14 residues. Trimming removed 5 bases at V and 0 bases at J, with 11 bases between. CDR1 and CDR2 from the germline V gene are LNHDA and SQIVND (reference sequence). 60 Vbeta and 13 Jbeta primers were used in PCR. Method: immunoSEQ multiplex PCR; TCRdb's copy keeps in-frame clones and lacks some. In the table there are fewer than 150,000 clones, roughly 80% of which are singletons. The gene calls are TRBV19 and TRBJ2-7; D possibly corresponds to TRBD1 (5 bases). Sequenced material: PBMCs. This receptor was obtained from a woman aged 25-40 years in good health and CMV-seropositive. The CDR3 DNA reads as TGTGCCAGTAGTGCGACAGTAAGCTCCTACGAGCAGTACTTC. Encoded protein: CASSATVSSYEQYF.